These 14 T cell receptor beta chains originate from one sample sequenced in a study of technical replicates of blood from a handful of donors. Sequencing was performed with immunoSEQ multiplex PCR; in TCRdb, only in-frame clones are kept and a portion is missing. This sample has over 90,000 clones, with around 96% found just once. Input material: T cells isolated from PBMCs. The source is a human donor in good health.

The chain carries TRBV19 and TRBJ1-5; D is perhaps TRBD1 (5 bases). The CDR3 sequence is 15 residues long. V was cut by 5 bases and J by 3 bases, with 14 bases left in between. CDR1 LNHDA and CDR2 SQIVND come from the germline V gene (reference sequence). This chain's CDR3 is CASSASGLINQPQHF. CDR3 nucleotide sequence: TGTGCCAGTAGTGCCTCGGGACTGATCAATCAGCCCCAGCATTTT.

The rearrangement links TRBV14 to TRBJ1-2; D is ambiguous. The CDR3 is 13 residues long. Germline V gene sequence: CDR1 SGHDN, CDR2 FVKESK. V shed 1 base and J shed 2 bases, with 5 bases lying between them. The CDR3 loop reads CASSQGQNYGYTF. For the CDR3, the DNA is TGTGCCAGCAGCCAAGGCCAGAACTATGGCTACACCTTC.

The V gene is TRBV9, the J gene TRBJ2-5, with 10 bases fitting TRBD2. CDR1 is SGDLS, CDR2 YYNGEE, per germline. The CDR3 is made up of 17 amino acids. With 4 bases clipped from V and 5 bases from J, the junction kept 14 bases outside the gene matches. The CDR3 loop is CASSPSPSGGARETQYF. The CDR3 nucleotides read TGTGCCAGCAGCCCTAGCCCCAGCGGGGGGGCCCGGGAGACCCAGTACTTC.

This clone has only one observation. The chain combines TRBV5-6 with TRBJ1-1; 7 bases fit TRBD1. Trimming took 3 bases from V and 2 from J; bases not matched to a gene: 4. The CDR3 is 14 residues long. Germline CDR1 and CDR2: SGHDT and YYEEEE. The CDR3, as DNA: TGTGCCAGCAGCTCGGGGACAGATAACACTGAAGCTTTCTTT. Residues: CASSSGTDNTEAFF.

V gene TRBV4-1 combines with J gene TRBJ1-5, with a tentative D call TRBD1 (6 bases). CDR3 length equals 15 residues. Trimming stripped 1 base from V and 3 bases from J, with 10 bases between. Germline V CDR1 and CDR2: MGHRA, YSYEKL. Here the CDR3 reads CASSQGGGNNQPQHF. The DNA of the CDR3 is TGCGCCAGCAGCCAAGGAGGGGGAAACAATCAGCCCCAGCATTTT.

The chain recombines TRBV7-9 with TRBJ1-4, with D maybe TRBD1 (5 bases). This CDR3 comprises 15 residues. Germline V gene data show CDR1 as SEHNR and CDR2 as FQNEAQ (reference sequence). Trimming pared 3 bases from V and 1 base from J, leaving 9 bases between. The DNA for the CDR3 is TGTGCCAGCAGCTTTGGGGCACAAACTAATGAAAAACTGTTTTTT. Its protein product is CASSFGAQTNEKLFF.

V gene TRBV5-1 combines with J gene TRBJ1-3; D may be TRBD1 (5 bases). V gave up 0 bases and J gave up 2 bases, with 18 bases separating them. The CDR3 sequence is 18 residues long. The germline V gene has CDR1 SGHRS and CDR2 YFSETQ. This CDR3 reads CASSLASFGGSTGNTIYF. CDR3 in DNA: TGCGCCAGCAGCTTGGCCTCATTCGGGGGTAGCACTGGAAACACCATATATTTT.

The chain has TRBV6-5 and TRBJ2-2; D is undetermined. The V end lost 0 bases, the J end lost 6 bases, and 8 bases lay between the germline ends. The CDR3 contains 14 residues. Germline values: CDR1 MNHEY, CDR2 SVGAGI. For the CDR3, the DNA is TGTGCCAGCAGTTACTCGACTGCGCCCGGGGAGCTGTTTTTT. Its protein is CASSYSTAPGELFF.

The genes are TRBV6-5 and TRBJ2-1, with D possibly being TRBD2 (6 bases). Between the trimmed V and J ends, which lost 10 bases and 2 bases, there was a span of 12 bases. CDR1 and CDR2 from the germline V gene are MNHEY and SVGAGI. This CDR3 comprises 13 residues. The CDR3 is CATATGAYNEQFF. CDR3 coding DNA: TGTGCCACTGCAACGGGAGCCTACAATGAGCAGTTCTTC.

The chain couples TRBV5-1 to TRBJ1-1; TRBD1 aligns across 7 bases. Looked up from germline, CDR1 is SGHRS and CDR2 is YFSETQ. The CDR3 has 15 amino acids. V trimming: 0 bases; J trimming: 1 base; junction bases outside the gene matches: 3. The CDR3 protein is CASSLEGAGNTEAFF. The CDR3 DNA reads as TGCGCCAGCAGCTTGGAGGGGGCGGGGAACACTGAAGCTTTCTTT.

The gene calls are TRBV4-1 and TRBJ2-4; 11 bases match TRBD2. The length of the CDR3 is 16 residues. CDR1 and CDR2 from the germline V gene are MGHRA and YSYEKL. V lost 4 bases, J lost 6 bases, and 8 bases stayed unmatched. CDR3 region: CASSPLGTSGRNIQYF. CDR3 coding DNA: TGCGCCAGCAGCCCTCTTGGGACTAGCGGAAGAAACATTCAGTACTTC.

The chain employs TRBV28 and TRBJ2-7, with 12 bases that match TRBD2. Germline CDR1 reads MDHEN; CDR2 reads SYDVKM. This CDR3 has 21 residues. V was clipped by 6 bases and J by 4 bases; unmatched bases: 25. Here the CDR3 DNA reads TGTGCCAGCAGCCGGATAGTTCTATCTAGCGGGAGGGGAGGGACCTTATACGAGCAGTACTTC. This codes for CASSRIVLSSGRGGTLYEQYF.

CDR3: CASSGGTGGVNTEAFF. The CDR3 nucleotides are TGCGCCAGCAGCGGAGGGACAGGGGGCGTGAACACTGAAGCTTTCTTT. The chain is built from TRBV5-1 and TRBJ1-1; 12 nucleotides match TRBD1. The CDR3 contains 16 residues. The germline CDR1 and CDR2 sequences are SGHRS and YFSETQ. Trimming cost V 4 bases and J 0 bases; bases outside gene matches: 4.

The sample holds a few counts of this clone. CDR3 sequence: CSVSRANTEAFF. Written as DNA, the CDR3 is TGCAGCGTTTCCAGGGCTAACACTGAAGCTTTCTTT. The chain couples TRBV29-1 to TRBJ1-1, with a weak D call TRBD1 (5 bases). Germline lookup yields CDR1 SQVTM and CDR2 ANQGSEA. The V end lost 5 bases, the J end lost 2 bases, and 9 bases lay between the germline ends. This CDR3 region has 12 residues.